The source of this TCR beta chain is a study of a mutant IDH1 vaccine in newly diagnosed glioma. Of note for this clone: Its antigen is still unknown.

Documented time point: week 11, during vaccination. The vaccine gave 300 ug of a 20-mer mutant IDH1 peptide subcutaneously per dose. Method: immunoSEQ multiplex PCR; TCRdb's copy keeps in-frame clones and lacks some. Of some 130,000 clones in the sample, roughly 75% were seen once. This CDR3 is 14 amino acids long. Germline lookup yields CDR1 LNHDA and CDR2 SQIVND (reference sequence). V dropped 6 bases and J dropped 0; count of bases not matched to a gene: 2. V and J are TRBV19 and TRBJ2-3; 8 bases fit TRBD2. Sequenced material: PBMCs, taken from a glioma patient whose treatment included an IDH1 peptide vaccine. The clonotype was recovered from a middle-aged man with glioma. The CDR3 here is CASRVAGSTDTQYF. CDR3 DNA sequence: TGTGCCAGTAGAGTAGCGGGGAGCACAGATACGCAGTATTTT.